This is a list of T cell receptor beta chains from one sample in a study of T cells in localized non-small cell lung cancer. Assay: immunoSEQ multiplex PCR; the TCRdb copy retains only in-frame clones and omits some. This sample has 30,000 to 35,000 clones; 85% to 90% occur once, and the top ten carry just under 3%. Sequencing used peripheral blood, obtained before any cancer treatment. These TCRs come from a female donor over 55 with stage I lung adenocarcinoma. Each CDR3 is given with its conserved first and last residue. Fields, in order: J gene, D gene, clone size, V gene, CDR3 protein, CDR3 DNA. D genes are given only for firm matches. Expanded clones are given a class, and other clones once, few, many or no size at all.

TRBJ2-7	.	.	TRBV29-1	CSVEGQAYEQYF	TGCAGCGTTGAAGGACAGGCCTACGAGCAGTACTTC
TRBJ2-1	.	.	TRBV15	CATSDLVPRAYNEQFF	TGTGCCACCAGCGACCTAGTCCCCAGAGCCTACAATGAGCAGTTCTTC
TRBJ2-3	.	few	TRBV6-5	CATRGMGTDTQYF	TGTGCCACCCGGGGGATGGGCACAGATACGCAGTATTTT
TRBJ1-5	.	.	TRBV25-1	CASSEYRRDQPQHF	TGTGCCAGCAGTGAATACAGGCGTGATCAGCCCCAGCATTTT
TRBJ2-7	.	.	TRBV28	CATQDGGPYEQYF	TGTGCCACCCAAGACGGGGGACCCTACGAGCAGTACTTC
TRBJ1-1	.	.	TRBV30	CAWSRNTEAFF	TGTGCCTGGAGCCGGAACACTGAAGCTTTCTTT
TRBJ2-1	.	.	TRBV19	CASSVPGSSYNEQFF	TGTGCCAGTAGCGTCCCCGGGAGCTCCTACAATGAGCAGTTCTTC
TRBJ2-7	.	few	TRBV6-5	CASSYLTSSEQYF	TGTGCCAGCAGTTACCTGACCAGCAGCGAGCAGTACTTC
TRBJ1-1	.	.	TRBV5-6	CASSWGPGAEAFF	TGTGCCAGCAGCTGGGGGCCGGGGGCTGAAGCTTTCTTT
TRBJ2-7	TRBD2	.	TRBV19	CASSSAGTTSYEQYF	TGTGCCAGTAGTAGTGCCGGGACTACTTCCTACGAGCAGTACTTC
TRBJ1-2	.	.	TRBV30	CAWGKSGGGYTF	TGTGCCTGGGGGAAGTCCGGCGGCGGCTACACCTTC
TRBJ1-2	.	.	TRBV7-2	CASSLAVSNYGYTF	TGTGCCAGCAGCTTAGCCGTGTCTAACTATGGCTACACCTTC
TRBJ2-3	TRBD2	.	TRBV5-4	CASSSKREGTDTQYF	TGTGCCAGCAGCAGCAAGCGGGAGGGGACAGATACGCAGTATTTT
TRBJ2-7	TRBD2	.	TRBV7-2	CASSLGGSGGSYEQYF	TGTGCCAGCAGCTTAGGTGGGAGCGGGGGGTCCTACGAGCAGTACTTC
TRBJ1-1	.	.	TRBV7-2	CASSFGRDTEAFF	TGTGCCAGCAGCTTCGGCCGAGACACTGAAGCTTTCTTT
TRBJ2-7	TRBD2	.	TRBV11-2	CASSLGRREVLSYEQYF	TGTGCCAGCAGCCTGGGGCGGCGGGAGGTTCTCTCCTACGAGCAGTACTTC
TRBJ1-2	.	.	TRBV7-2	CASSLQGPPYGYTF	TGTGCCAGCAGCCTCCAGGGGCCGCCATATGGCTACACCTTC
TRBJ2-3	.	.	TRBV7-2	CASSSGQGADTQYF	TGTGCCAGCAGCTCCGGACAAGGCGCAGATACGCAGTATTTT
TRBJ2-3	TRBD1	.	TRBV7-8	CASSLAGQGDTQYF	TGTGCCAGCAGCTTAGCGGGACAGGGAGATACGCAGTATTTT
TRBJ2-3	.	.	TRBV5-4	CASSPAAYASTDTQYF	TGTGCCAGCAGCCCGGCGGCTTATGCTAGCACAGATACGCAGTATTTT
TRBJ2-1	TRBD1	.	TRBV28	CATVTGGYGEQFF	TGTGCCACCGTGACAGGGGGGTATGGTGAGCAGTTCTTC
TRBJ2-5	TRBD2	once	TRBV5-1	CASSDGLAAETQYF	TGCGCCAGCAGTGATGGACTAGCGGCGGAGACCCAGTACTTC
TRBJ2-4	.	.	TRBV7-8	CASSISGLAKNIQYF	TGTGCCAGCAGCATATCAGGGCTAGCCAAAAACATTCAGTACTTC
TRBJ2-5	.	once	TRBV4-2	CASSPRDIQKTQYF	TGTGCCAGCAGCCCCCGGGACATCCAAAAGACCCAGTACTTC
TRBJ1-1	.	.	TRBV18	CASSPSPGTGTEAFF	TGTGCCAGCTCACCATCTCCAGGGACGGGCACTGAAGCTTTCTTT
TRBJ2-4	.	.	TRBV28	CASSLQGGGNIQYF	TGTGCCAGCAGTTTACAGGGAGGGGGGAACATTCAGTACTTC
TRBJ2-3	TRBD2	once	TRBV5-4	CAIQTSSTDTQYF	TGTGCCATCCAGACTAGCAGCACAGATACGCAGTATTTT